Here is one T cell receptor beta chain with its context. The sample is drawn from a study of blood T cell repertoires in COVID-19. Study background: Sites across the United States, Italy and Spain contributed samples from acute and convalescent COVID-19. Sources were T cells, B-cell-depleted T cells, or PBMCs; the material itself was cDNA or gDNA.

Per the original data handling: Reference gene primer amplification gave estimated nucleated cell counts. This table comes from immunoSEQ multiplex PCR, and its TCRdb copy is limited to in-frame clones, with some not included. V and J calls and clone size are as listed in that table; D and trimming were resolved from the DNA. The sample yields roughly 200,000 clones, around 76% seen once. The CDR3 is 13 amino acids. V lost 6 bases and J lost 2; bases outside the gene matches: 3. CDR1 and CDR2 (germline): SNHLY, FYNNEI. The chain carries TRBV2 and TRBJ1-2; TRBD1 agrees at 7 bases. Sequencing input: peripheral blood. This sequence originates from a woman between 50 and 59 years old with active or convalescent COVID-19. CDR3 bases: TGTGCCAGCAGGGAGGGACAGAACTATGGCTACACCTTC. Amino acid sequence: CASREGQNYGYTF. The variable domain in full, completed from reference TRBV2 and TRBJ1-2, reads EPEVTQTPSHQVTQMGQEVILRCVPISNHLYFYWYRQILGQKVEFLVSFYNNEISEKSEIFDDQFSVERPDGSNFTLKIRSTKLEDSAMYFCASREGQNYGYTFGSGTRLTVV.